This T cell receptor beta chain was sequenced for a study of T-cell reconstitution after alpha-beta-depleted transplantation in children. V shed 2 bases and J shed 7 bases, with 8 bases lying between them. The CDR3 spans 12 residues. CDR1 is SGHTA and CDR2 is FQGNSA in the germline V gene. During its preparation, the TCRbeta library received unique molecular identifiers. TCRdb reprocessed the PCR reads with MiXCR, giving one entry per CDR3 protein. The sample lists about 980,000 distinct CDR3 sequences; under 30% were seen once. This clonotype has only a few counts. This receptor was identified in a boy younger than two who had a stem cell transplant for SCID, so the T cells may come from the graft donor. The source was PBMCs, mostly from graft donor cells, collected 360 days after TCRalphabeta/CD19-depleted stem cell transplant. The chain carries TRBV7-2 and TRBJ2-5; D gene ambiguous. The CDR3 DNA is TGTGCCAGCAGCTTACCACAGAGGACCCAGTACTTC. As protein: CASSLPQRTQYF.